One sample yielded the 31 T cell receptor beta chains listed below, sequenced in a study of blood T cell repertoires in COVID-19. Clones were sequenced by immunoSEQ multiplex PCR, and TCRdb holds only the in-frame ones, with some missing. This table holds under 450,000 clones, roughly 90% found once. Sequenced material: peripheral blood. Receptor source: a middle-aged woman with COVID-19, enrolled during active disease.

CDR3 coding DNA: TGTGCCTGGAGGTGGACAGGGGGTACCGGGGAGCTGTTTTTT. Protein sequence: CAWRWTGGTGELFF. The rearrangement joins TRBV30 to TRBJ2-2; 10 bases are shared with TRBD1. Trimming removed 3 bases from V and 5 bases from J; junction bases left unmatched: 3. Germline V gives CDR1 GTSNPN, CDR2 SVGIG (reference sequence). The CDR3 spans 14 residues.

The chain joins TRBV29-1 to TRBJ2-3; maybe TRBD2 (5 bases). The CDR3 has 14 amino acids. CDR1 is SQVTM and CDR2 is ANQGSEA in the germline V gene. V was clipped by 3 bases and J by 4 bases, with 14 bases between them. DNA for the CDR3: TGCAGCGTTGACAGGCGGGTTGGCCCAGATACGCAGTATTTT. Amino acids: CSVDRRVGPDTQYF.

The V gene is TRBV27, the J gene TRBJ1-5; TRBD1 matches 8 bases. The germline CDR1 and CDR2 sequences are MNHEY and SMNVEV (reference sequence). The CDR3 loop spans 15 amino acids. V was clipped by 5 bases and J by 5 bases; unmatched bases: 8. The CDR3 protein is CASSHAGGGYQPQHF. In DNA form, the CDR3 reads TGTGCCAGCAGTCACGCAGGGGGCGGATATCAGCCCCAGCATTTT.

In this sample, this clone turned up once. The chain uses TRBV4-1 and TRBJ1-5; 9 bases line up with TRBD1. After removal of 1 base from V and 0 bases from J, the junction contained 7 bases not matched to a gene. Germline-derived CDR1 and CDR2 are MGHRA and YSYEKL. CDR3 length equals 18 residues. CDR3 residues: CASSQGTGGGNSNQPQHF. The CDR3 nucleotides are TGCGCCAGCAGCCAAGGAACAGGGGGCGGCAATAGCAATCAGCCCCAGCATTTT.

This chain joins TRBV3-1 (or the pseudogene TRBV3-2) and TRBJ1-4; 10 bases match TRBD1. This CDR3 is 17 amino acids long. Germline CDR1 reads LGHDT; CDR2 reads YNNKEL (reference sequence). V was pared by 0 bases and J by 10 bases, with 11 bases of the junction left unmatched. CDR3 region: CASSQDRLGTGVGKLFF. The CDR3 DNA is TGTGCCAGCAGCCAAGATCGGTTAGGGACAGGGGTCGGAAAACTGTTTTTT.

The V gene is TRBV7-8, the J gene TRBJ1-5; no clear D gene. Germline-derived CDR1 and CDR2 are SGHVS and FQNEAQ. The germline V and J ends were trimmed by 0 bases and 0 bases, with 12 bases remaining between them. The CDR3 runs 17 residues. The CDR3 sequence: CASSLASGVDSNQPQHF. DNA of the CDR3: TGTGCCAGCAGCTTAGCTTCCGGGGTAGATAGCAATCAGCCCCAGCATTTT.

The chain has TRBV6-5 and TRBJ1-1; 9 bases fit TRBD1. The length of the CDR3 is 14 residues. V shed 0 bases and J 4 bases; nucleotides not matched to a gene: 0. Looked up from germline, CDR1 is MNHEY and CDR2 is SVGAGI. The DNA of the CDR3 is TGTGCCAGCAGTTACTCACAGGGGGCCACTGAAGCTTTCTTT. Translated: CASSYSQGATEAFF.

The gene calls are TRBV30 and TRBJ1-1; D is possibly TRBD1 (5 bases). Germline values: CDR1 GTSNPN, CDR2 SVGIG (reference sequence). CDR3 size: 14 residues. V lost 2 bases and J 4 bases, leaving 14 bases between the germline ends. The CDR3 sequence is CAWSRAGWSTEAFF. The CDR3 nucleotides read TGTGCCTGGAGTCGAGCAGGGTGGAGCACTGAAGCTTTCTTT.

This chain links TRBV5-5 with TRBJ2-1; TRBD2 matches at 11 bases. This CDR3 region has 18 residues. After removal of 4 bases from V and 7 bases from J, the junction contained 16 bases not matched to a gene. In germline, CDR1 is SGHKS, CDR2 YYEKEE (reference sequence). CDR3 amino acids: CASSPLGIAGGPMNEQFF. The CDR3, as DNA: TGTGCCAGCAGCCCGCTGGGGATAGCGGGAGGGCCAATGAATGAGCAGTTCTTC.

This chain uses TRBV6-2 or TRBV6-3 with TRBJ1-5, with D unclear. Germline CDR1 MNHEY, CDR2 SVGEGT. There are 14 residues in the CDR3. Between the trimmed V and J ends, which lost 4 bases and 1 base, there was a span of 8 bases. The DNA of the CDR3 is TGTGCCAGCAGTTCCCCTACGAGCAATCAGCCCCAGCATTTT. Translating gives CASSSPTSNQPQHF.

V is TRBV30 and J is TRBJ1-1, with D perhaps matching TRBD1 (5 bases). The ends were cut back, 5 bases at V and 10 bases at J, with 23 bases in the middle. Germline V CDR1 and CDR2: GTSNPN, SVGIG (reference sequence). The CDR3 runs 14 residues. In DNA, the CDR3 is TGTGCCTGGGGTAGAATGACGGGAGGGGACGCAGCTTTCTTT. This encodes CAWGRMTGGDAAFF.

The CDR3 DNA reads TGCGCCAGCCAAGTAGGAGGGGCCAACTATGGCTACACCTTC. Translating it yields CASQVGGANYGYTF. This sequence joins TRBV5-1 and TRBJ1-2; D is perhaps TRBD1 (5 bases). V was trimmed by 7 bases and J by 2 bases, leaving 15 bases between them. Looked up from germline, CDR1 is SGHRS and CDR2 is YFSETQ. This CDR3 region has 14 residues.

This rearrangement joins TRBV9 to TRBJ1-3; D may be TRBD1 (5 bases). Looked up from germline, CDR1 is SGDLS and CDR2 is YYNGEE. The V and J ends lost 0 bases and 1 base respectively, with 17 bases between them. The CDR3 covers 18 residues. The CDR3 DNA sequence: TGTGCCAGCAGCGTAGACGCAGGGCGGCTGACTTCTGGAAACACCATATATTTT. This sequence encodes CASSVDAGRLTSGNTIYF.

The gene calls are TRBV27 and TRBJ2-7, with D unclear. The CDR3 contains 13 residues. The germline V gene encodes CDR1 MNHEY and CDR2 SMNVEV (reference sequence). The V and J ends lost 4 bases and 2 bases respectively, with 9 bases between them. DNA of the CDR3: TGTGCCAGCAGTTCGTTTGTTCCCTACGAGCAGTACTTC. It encodes CASSSFVPYEQYF.

V usage is TRBV28 and J usage is TRBJ1-4; TRBD1 might be the D (5 bases). Germline V CDR1 and CDR2: MDHEN, SYDVKM. The length of the CDR3 is 17 residues. V lost 3 bases and J 6 bases, leaving 20 bases between the germline ends. The CDR3 region has the DNA TGTGCCAGCAGTTTTAAAGAGGTTCTGCAGGGTGATGAAAAACTGTTTTTT. The encoded protein is CASSFKEVLQGDEKLFF.

The chain carries TRBV28 and TRBJ2-1, with TRBD2 matching over 9 bases. CDR3 length: 16 residues. J lost 3 bases, V lost 6 bases, and 9 bases had no gene match. Germline CDR1 reads MDHEN; CDR2 reads SYDVKM. The CDR3 loop reads CASRSTGTSFYNEQFF. Written as DNA, the CDR3 is TGTGCCAGCAGGTCGACCGGGACTAGCTTCTACAATGAGCAGTTCTTC.

The V call is TRBV6-5, the J call TRBJ1-2; 7 positions match TRBD1. Germline lookup yields CDR1 MNHEY and CDR2 SVGAGI. CDR3 length: 14 amino acids. The V gene end was trimmed by 2 bases and the J gene end by 7 bases; junction bases not matched to a gene: 7. This chain's CDR3 is CASSYGTDRGGYTF. The CDR3 DNA is TGTGCCAGCAGTTACGGGACAGACCGAGGTGGCTACACCTTC.

The CDR3 region has the DNA TGTGCCAGCAGCGTTCAGGCCCCCATCGGGGAGCTGTTTTTT. It yields the protein CASSVQAPIGELFF. V usage is TRBV9 and J usage is TRBJ2-2; no definite D call. V lost 2 bases and J 7 bases, leaving 12 bases between the germline ends. This CDR3 spans 14 amino acids. Looked up from germline, CDR1 is SGDLS and CDR2 is YYNGEE.

A word on this clone: The junction differs from germline at one of its ends, possibly a read error. The gene calls are TRBV5-1 and TRBJ1-6, with 10 bases identical to TRBD1. Germline lookup yields CDR1 SGHRS and CDR2 YFSETQ. The CDR3 runs to 16 residues. The CDR3 loop reads CASTLGTGEDNSPLHF. The CDR3 bases are TGCGCCAGCACCTTGGGGACAGGGGAGGATAATTCACCCCTCCACTTT.

The V gene is TRBV30, the J gene TRBJ1-1; maybe TRBD1 (5 bases). The V and J ends lost 2 bases and 4 bases respectively, with 11 bases between them. Per germline, CDR1 GTSNPN and CDR2 SVGIG (reference sequence). This CDR3 comprises 13 residues. The CDR3 loop is CAWSITGTTEAFF. The CDR3 nucleotides read TGTGCCTGGAGTATCACAGGTACCACTGAAGCTTTCTTT.

This clone showed up just once. This chain connects TRBV7-2 to TRBJ1-5; 7 nucleotides match TRBD1. CDR3 length: 14 residues. J gave up 5 bases and V 5 bases, and 6 bases lay outside the gene matches. CDR1 SGHTA and CDR2 FQGNSA come from the germline V gene. CDR3 DNA: TGTGCCAGCAGCCGCTCAGGGGGGCATCAGCCCCAGCATTTT. This encodes CASSRSGGHQPQHF.

The chain combines TRBV5-1 with TRBJ1-4; D is unresolved. The length of the CDR3 is 14 residues. Germline V CDR1 and CDR2: SGHRS, YFSETQ. The V end was cut by 0 bases, the J end by 8 bases, with 11 bases between. The CDR3 DNA reads TGCGCCAGCAGCTTGGGGCACCCATGGGAAAAACTGTTTTTT. As protein: CASSLGHPWEKLFF.

This sequence joins TRBV27 and TRBJ2-3; TRBD2 matches 11 bases. Losses at the gene ends were 2 bases for V and 8 bases for J; bases not matched to a gene: 9. The CDR3 is 16 residues long. Germline V lookup: CDR1 MNHEY, CDR2 SMNVEV (reference sequence). CDR3 nucleotide sequence: TGTGCCAGCAGTTTACGTACTAGCGGGAGTTCGGCTACGCAGTATTTT. Translating it yields CASSLRTSGSSATQYF.

The V call is TRBV30, the J call TRBJ2-1, with D possibly TRBD1 on 5 matching bases. The V and J ends lost 2 bases and 4 bases respectively, with 12 bases between them. Germline CDR1 reads GTSNPN; CDR2 reads SVGIG (reference sequence). The CDR3 extends over 14 amino acids. CDR3 nucleotide sequence: TGTGCCTGGAGTTCTACAGGCCTATACAATGAGCAGTTCTTC. Encoded protein: CAWSSTGLYNEQFF.

The genes are TRBV5-6 and TRBJ1-6; 9 bases agree with TRBD1. The CDR3 consists of 14 residues. Germline-derived CDR1 and CDR2 are SGHDT and YYEEEE. Unmatched junction bases numbered 5, after V lost 4 bases and J lost 9 bases. The CDR3 here is CASSVGQGGSPLHF. CDR3 bases: TGTGCCAGCAGCGTGGGACAGGGAGGTTCACCCCTCCACTTT.

The genes are TRBV27 and TRBJ1-5, with 7 bases fitting TRBD1. CDR1 is MNHEY and CDR2 is SMNVEV in the germline V gene (reference sequence). This CDR3 has 15 amino acids. V lost 6 bases and J lost 0; bases outside the gene matches: 5. The CDR3 DNA sequence: TGTGCCAGCAGCCGAAAGGGGGCTAGCAATCAGCCCCAGCATTTT. Its translation: CASSRKGASNQPQHF.

The V call is TRBV5-1, the J call TRBJ1-1, with 7 nucleotides matching TRBD1. The germline V gene has CDR1 SGHRS and CDR2 YFSETQ. Losses at the gene ends were 5 bases for V and 6 bases for J; bases not matched to a gene: 7. This CDR3 has 13 amino acids. The CDR3 region is CASRTLQGAEAFF. In DNA form, the CDR3 reads TGCGCCAGCAGGACGCTGCAGGGGGCTGAAGCTTTCTTT.

The CDR3 reads CAISEKKGGGEQFF. For the CDR3, the DNA is TGTGCCATCAGTGAGAAGAAGGGTGGAGGGGAGCAGTTCTTC. This rearrangement joins TRBV10-3 to TRBJ2-1, with TRBD2 as a possible D gene (6 bases). The CDR3 contains 14 residues. From germline, CDR1 is ENHRY and CDR2 SYGVKD. The germline V and J ends were trimmed by 2 bases and 10 bases, with 15 bases remaining between them.

The chain has TRBV19 and TRBJ2-4; D not certain. V gave up 3 bases and J gave up 0 bases, with 9 bases separating them. The CDR3 contains 15 residues. Germline-derived CDR1 and CDR2 are LNHDA and SQIVND (reference sequence). In DNA form, the CDR3 reads TGTGCCAGTAGTATCCCTGGTAGAGCCAAAAACATTCAGTACTTC. As protein: CASSIPGRAKNIQYF. Variable domain in full (rest from reference TRBV19 and TRBJ2-4): DGGITQSPKYLFRKEGQNVTLSCEQNLNHDAMYWYRQDPGQGLRLIYYSQIVNDFQKGDIAEGYSVSREKKESFPLTVTSAQKNPTAFYLCASSIPGRAKNIQYFGAGTRLSVL.

The chain combines TRBV27 with TRBJ1-5; a weak D match, TRBD1 (6 bases). V was shortened by 3 bases and J by 3 bases, with 12 bases between the two germline ends. This CDR3 region has 15 residues. Germline loops: CDR1 MNHEY, CDR2 SMNVEV (reference sequence). The CDR3 nucleotides are TGTGCCAGCAGTTTGGCTGGGGGCTCCAATCAGCCCCAGCATTTT. It yields the protein CASSLAGGSNQPQHF.

This chain links TRBV30 with TRBJ1-1; D is possibly TRBD1 (6 bases). Trimming stripped 5 bases from V and 0 bases from J, with 13 bases between. This CDR3 region has 14 residues. Germline loops: CDR1 GTSNPN, CDR2 SVGIG (reference sequence). CDR3 protein: CAWSGGSLNTEAFF. The CDR3 bases are TGTGCCTGGTCGGGGGGCAGCTTGAACACTGAAGCTTTCTTT.